Described below is a single T cell receptor beta chain sequence and its context. The source of the sample is a study of radiation and T cells in renal cell carcinoma. Sequencing was performed with immunoSEQ multiplex PCR; in TCRdb, only in-frame clones are kept and a portion is missing. The sample records 150,000 to 160,000 clones, about 91% being singletons. Germline V gene data show CDR1 as KGHSH and CDR2 as LQKENI. The CDR3 consists of 15 residues. Trimming left V 2 bases short and J 9 bases short, with 17 bases between. As to time point: blood 2 weeks post-SBRT. Treatment reported: 15 Gy SBRT to primary tumor, nephrectomy 4 weeks later.

This TCR was recovered from a woman aged 45-65 years with renal cell carcinoma. The rearrangement links TRBV18 to TRBJ2-1, with D perhaps TRBD2 (6 bases). Source: blood, taken from a patient whose treatment included radiotherapy and nephrectomy. The CDR3 bases are TGTGCCAGCTCACCAGTGGCGGGGAAGGAGGGTGAGCAGTTCTTC. Amino acid sequence: CASSPVAGKEGEQFF.